This T cell receptor beta chain is drawn from a study of radiotherapy plus CTLA-4 blockade in lung cancer. Study background: Roughly 17% of enrolled patients responded objectively, and 31% had disease control.

The repertoire was sequenced with immunoSEQ multiplex PCR; TCRdb's copy has only in-frame clones and lacks some. Among around 99,000 clones, about 90% were seen once, and the ten largest hold roughly 4.9%. The V segment lost 0 bases and the J segment 5 bases; nucleotides outside the gene matches: 13. This CDR3 has 17 residues. Looked up from germline, CDR1 is MGHRA and CDR2 is YSYEKL. This chain links TRBV4-1 with TRBJ2-7; 7 bases are shared with TRBD1. The material sequenced was peripheral blood, taken from a patient treated with radiotherapy plus ipilimumab. This clonotype was sampled from a human donor with non-small cell lung cancer that progressed on radiotherapy plus ipilimumab. DNA of the CDR3: TGCGCCAGCAGCCAAGAGTTAAGGGGGCTAGCTGCTAACGAGCAGTACTTC. Its translation is CASSQELRGLAANEQYF.